This T cell receptor beta chain is drawn from a study of OX40 agonist ivuxolimab in advanced cancers. Profiling relied on immunoSEQ multiplex PCR, and the TCRdb table lists in-frame clones only, not all of them. The sample lists some 60,000 clones; about 90% were seen once. The CDR3 has 15 amino acids. The V gene end was trimmed by 3 bases and the J gene end by 5 bases; junction bases not matched to a gene: 6. Germline CDR1 reads SGHRS; CDR2 reads YFSETQ. The sequence came from an adult with an advanced solid tumor such as melanoma, head and neck, liver or kidney cancer. The rearrangement uses TRBV5-1 and TRBJ2-1, with 9 nucleotides matching TRBD2. The sequencing used CD4+ or CD8+ T cells sorted from blood, collected in a trial of the OX40 agonist ivuxolimab. CDR3 sequence reads: CASSYLAGTNNEQFF. DNA of the CDR3: TGCGCCAGCAGCTACCTAGCGGGGACTAACAATGAGCAGTTCTTC. Variable domain in full (rest from reference TRBV5-1 and TRBJ2-1): KAGVTQTPRYLIKTRGQQVTLSCSPISGHRSVSWYQQTPGQGLQFLFEYFSETQRNKGNFPGRFSGRQFSNSRSEMNVSTLELGDSALYLCASSYLAGTNNEQFFGPGTRLTVL.